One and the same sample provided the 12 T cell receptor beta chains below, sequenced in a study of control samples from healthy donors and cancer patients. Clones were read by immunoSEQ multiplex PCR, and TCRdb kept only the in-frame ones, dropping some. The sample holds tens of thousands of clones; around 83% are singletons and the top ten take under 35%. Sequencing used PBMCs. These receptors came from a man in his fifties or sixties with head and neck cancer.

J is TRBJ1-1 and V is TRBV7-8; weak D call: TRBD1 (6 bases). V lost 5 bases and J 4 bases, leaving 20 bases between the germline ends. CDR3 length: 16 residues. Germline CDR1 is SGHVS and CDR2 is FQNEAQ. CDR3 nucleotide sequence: TGTGCCAGCAGCCCCTCCCCGGGCAGGGGACCCACTGAAGCTTTCTTT. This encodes CASSPSPGRGPTEAFF.

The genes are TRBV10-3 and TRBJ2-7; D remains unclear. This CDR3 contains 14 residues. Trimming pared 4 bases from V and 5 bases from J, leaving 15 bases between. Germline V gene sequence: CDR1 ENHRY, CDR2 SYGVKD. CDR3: CAISGSSFRDEQYF. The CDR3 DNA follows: TGTGCCATCAGTGGATCCTCCTTTAGGGACGAGCAGTACTTC.

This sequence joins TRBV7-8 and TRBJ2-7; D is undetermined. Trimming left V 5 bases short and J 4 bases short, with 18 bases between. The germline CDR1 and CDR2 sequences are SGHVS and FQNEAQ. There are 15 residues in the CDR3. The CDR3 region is CASSAHRVPSYEQYF. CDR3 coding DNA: TGTGCCAGCAGCGCGCACCGGGTCCCCTCTTACGAGCAGTACTTC.

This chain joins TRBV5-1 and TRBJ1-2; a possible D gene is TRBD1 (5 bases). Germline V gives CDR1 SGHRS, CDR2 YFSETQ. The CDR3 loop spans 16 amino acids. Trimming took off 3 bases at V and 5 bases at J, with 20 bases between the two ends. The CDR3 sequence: CASSSGPAESEYGYTF. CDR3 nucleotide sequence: TGCGCCAGCAGCTCGGGGCCAGCCGAATCCGAATATGGCTACACCTTC.

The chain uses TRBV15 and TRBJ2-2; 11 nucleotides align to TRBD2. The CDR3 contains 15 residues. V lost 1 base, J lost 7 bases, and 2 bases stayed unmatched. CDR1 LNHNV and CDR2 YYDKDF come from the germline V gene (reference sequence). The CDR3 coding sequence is TGTGCCACCAGCAGAGGACTAGCGGGGCACGGGGAGCTGTTTTTT. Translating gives CATSRGLAGHGELFF. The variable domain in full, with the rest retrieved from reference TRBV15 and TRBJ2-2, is DAMVIQNPRYQVTQFGKPVTLSCSQTLNHNVMYWYQQKSSQAPKLLFHYYDKDFNNEADTPDNFQSRRPNTSFCFLDIRSPGLGDTAMYLCATSRGLAGHGELFFGEGSRLTVL.

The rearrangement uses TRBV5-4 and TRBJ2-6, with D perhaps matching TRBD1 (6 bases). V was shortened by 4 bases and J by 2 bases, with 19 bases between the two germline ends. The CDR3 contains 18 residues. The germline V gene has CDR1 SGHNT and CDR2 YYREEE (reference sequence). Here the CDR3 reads CASSQPGHRSPGANVLTF. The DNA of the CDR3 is TGTGCCAGCAGCCAACCGGGACATCGGTCACCTGGGGCCAACGTCCTGACTTTC.

CDR3 sequence: CASSFGGLNYNEQFF. CDR3 DNA sequence: TGTGCCAGCAGTTTCGGGGGACTAAACTACAATGAGCAGTTCTTC. J is TRBJ2-1 and V is TRBV28; 7 nucleotides line up with TRBD2. Germline assignment: CDR1 MDHEN and CDR2 SYDVKM. V trimming: 3 bases; J trimming: 3 bases; junction bases outside the gene matches: 5. This CDR3 spans 15 amino acids.

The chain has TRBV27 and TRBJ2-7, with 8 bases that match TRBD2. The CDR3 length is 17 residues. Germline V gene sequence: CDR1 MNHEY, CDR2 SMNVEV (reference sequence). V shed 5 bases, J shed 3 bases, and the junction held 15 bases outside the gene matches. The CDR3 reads CASSPPPISGRSYEQYF. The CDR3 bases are TGTGCCAGCAGTCCCCCCCCTATAAGCGGGAGAAGCTACGAGCAGTACTTC.

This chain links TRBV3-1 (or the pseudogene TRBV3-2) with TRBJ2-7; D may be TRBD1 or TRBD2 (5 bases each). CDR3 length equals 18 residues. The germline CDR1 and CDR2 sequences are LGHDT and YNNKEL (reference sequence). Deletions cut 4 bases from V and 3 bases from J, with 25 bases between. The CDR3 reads CASSPNGKGANYRYEQYF. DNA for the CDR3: TGTGCCAGCAGCCCCAACGGGAAAGGGGCCAATTACCGCTACGAGCAGTACTTC.

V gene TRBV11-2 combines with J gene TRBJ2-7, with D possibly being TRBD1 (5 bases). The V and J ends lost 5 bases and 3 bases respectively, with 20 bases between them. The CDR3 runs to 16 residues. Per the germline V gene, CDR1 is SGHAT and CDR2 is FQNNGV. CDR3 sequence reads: CASSAREVDTFYEQYF. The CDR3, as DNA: TGTGCCAGCAGCGCAAGAGAGGTGGACACATTCTACGAGCAGTACTTC.

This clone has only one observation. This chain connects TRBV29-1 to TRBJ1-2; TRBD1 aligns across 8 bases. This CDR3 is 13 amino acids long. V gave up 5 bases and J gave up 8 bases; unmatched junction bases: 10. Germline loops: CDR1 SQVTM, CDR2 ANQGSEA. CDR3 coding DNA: TGCAGCGTTAGACCCCAGGGGGCGGGAGGCTACACCTTC. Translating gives CSVRPQGAGGYTF.

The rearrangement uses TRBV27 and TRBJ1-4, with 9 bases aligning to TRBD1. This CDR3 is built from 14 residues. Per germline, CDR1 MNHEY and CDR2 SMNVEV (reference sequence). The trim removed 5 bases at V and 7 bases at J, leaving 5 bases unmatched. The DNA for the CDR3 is TGTGCCAGCAGTAGACAGGGGGTTTCTGAAAAACTGTTTTTT. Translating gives CASSRQGVSEKLFF.